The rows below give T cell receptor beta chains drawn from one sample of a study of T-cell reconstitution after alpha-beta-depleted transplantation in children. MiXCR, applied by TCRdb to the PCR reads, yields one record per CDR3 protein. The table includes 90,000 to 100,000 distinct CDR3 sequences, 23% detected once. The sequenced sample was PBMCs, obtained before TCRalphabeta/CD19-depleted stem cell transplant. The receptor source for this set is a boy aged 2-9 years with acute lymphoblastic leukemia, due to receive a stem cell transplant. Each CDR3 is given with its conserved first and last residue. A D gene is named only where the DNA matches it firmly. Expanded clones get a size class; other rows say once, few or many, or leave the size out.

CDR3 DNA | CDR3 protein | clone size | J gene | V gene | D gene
TGTGCCAGCAGACAGGTCGGCGATCAGCCCCAGCATTTT | CASRQVGDQPQHF | NA | TRBJ1-5 | TRBV28 | NA
TGTGCCAGCAGCTTATTGCCTAGCGGAGTGAGCGGGGCCAACGTCCTGACTTTC | CASSLLPSGVSGANVLTF | NA | TRBJ2-6 | TRBV7-3 | TRBD2
TGCGCCAGCAGGTTAGCCCCGGGACAGGGAGGTCGCGAGCAGTACTTC | CASRLAPGQGGREQYF | few | TRBJ2-7 | TRBV4-1 | TRBD1
TGTGCCAGTAGTATAGATCAGGGACAGGGGGCACAGGATGAGCAGTTCTTC | CASSIDQGQGAQDEQFF | NA | TRBJ2-1 | TRBV19 | TRBD1
TGTGCCAGCAGCTTAGGTTCCTCCGGCGATCAAACGCAGTATTTT | CASSLGSSGDQTQYF | NA | TRBJ2-3 | TRBV7-7 | NA
TGTGCCAGCAGTGAATGGCAAGTAGATACGCAGTATTTT | CASSEWQVDTQYF | few | TRBJ2-3 | TRBV6-1 | NA
TGTGCCAGCAGTTTTATCTACGAGCAGTACTTC | CASSFIYEQYF | NA | TRBJ2-7 | TRBV27 | NA
TGTGCCAGCAGCCAAGATCGGAAAAAAGCTTTCTTT | CASSQDRKKAFF | NA | TRBJ1-1 | TRBV14 | NA
TGTGCCAGCAGCCCAGAAGGGACACGGGCTGAAGCTTTCTTT | CASSPEGTRAEAFF | many | TRBJ1-1 | TRBV7-2 | NA
TGCGCCAGCAGCCAAGACTCAGGGACCGGTGAGCAGTTCTTC | CASSQDSGTGEQFF | once | TRBJ2-1 | TRBV4-3 | NA
TGTGCCAACCAGACAGGGGCTACATATGGCTACACCTTC | CANQTGATYGYTF | NA | TRBJ1-2 | TRBV24-1 | TRBD1
TGTGCCACCAGTGACCCCAGACAAACAGGCGGCTACACCTTC | CATSDPRQTGGYTF | NA | TRBJ1-2 | TRBV24-1 | NA
TGTGCCAGCAGTTTAGAGCTGCTAGCAGGCTCCTACAATGAGCAGTTCTTC | CASSLELLAGSYNEQFF | NA | TRBJ2-1 | TRBV27 | NA
TGCAGTGCAACACAGGGGGCGGACGAAAAACTGTTTTTT | CSATQGADEKLFF | few | TRBJ1-4 | TRBV20-1 | TRBD1
TGTGCCAGCAAAGACTATAACACCGGGGAGCTGTTTTTT | CASKDYNTGELFF | few | TRBJ2-2 | TRBV7-3 | NA
TGTGCCAGCACCCCACTAGCGCAGCCAGATACGCAGTATTTT | CASTPLAQPDTQYF | many | TRBJ2-3 | TRBV12-3/TRBV12-4 | TRBD2
TGTGCCAGCAGTGACGGACACACCGGGGAGCTGTTTTTT | CASSDGHTGELFF | NA | TRBJ2-2 | TRBV6-4 | NA
TGTGCCAGTTCCCGAAATAGCGGGAGTACAATCGGGGAGCTGTTTTTT | CASSRNSGSTIGELFF | few | TRBJ2-2 | TRBV12-3/TRBV12-4 | TRBD2
TGCAGTGCACCGTCTCCAGGTTCGGCCTCCTACGAGCAGTACTTC | CSAPSPGSASYEQYF | few | TRBJ2-7 | TRBV20-1 | NA
TGCGCCAGCAGCGGAGGGGTCTCTGGGGCCAACGTCCTGACTTTC | CASSGGVSGANVLTF | NA | TRBJ2-6 | TRBV5-1 | NA
TGCGCCAGCAGCCCAGGATTAAATGAAAAACTGTTTTTT | CASSPGLNEKLFF | NA | TRBJ1-4 | TRBV5-1 | NA
TGTGCCAGCAGCTTAGGGACAGGGCGCACAGGCGTTGAGCAGTTCTTC | CASSLGTGRTGVEQFF | few | TRBJ2-1 | TRBV7-2 | TRBD1
TGTGCCAGCAGCCCCGGGGCCGGGGAGCTGTTTTTT | CASSPGAGELFF | NA | TRBJ2-2 | TRBV7-9 | NA
TGCAGCGTGGTCAGGGACTACAATGAGCAGTTCTTC | CSVVRDYNEQFF | few | TRBJ2-1 | TRBV29-1 | NA
TGTGCCAGCAGTCTTTCGTCGGATTACACCGGGGAGCTGTTTTTT | CASSLSSDYTGELFF | many | TRBJ2-2 | TRBV3-1 | NA
TGTGCCAGCAGACCTGGGACTAGCGGAGGGTACAATGAGCAGTTCTTC | CASRPGTSGGYNEQFF | few | TRBJ2-1 | TRBV12-3/TRBV12-4 | TRBD2
TGTGCCACCAGTGAGAGAGGACTGCAAGAGACCCAGTACTTC | CATSERGLQETQYF | NA | TRBJ2-5 | TRBV24-1 | NA
TGCGCCAGCAGCCAAGACGCGAGTCTAGCTTCGACGGATGGAGGCAAAAACATTCAGTACTTC | CASSQDASLASTDGGKNIQYF | many | TRBJ2-4 | TRBV4-1 | NA
TGCAGCGGACGGGTTCTTTCGGCGCAGTATTTT | CSGRVLSAQYF | many | TRBJ2-3 | TRBV29-1 | NA